Listed below are T cell receptor beta chains from one sample, sequenced in a study of blood T cell repertoires in COVID-19. Profiled with immunoSEQ multiplex PCR; TCRdb holds only in-frame clones, not every one. The sample has 70,000 or so clones, approximately 90% seen once. Sequenced sample: peripheral blood. The receptors derive from a woman younger than 35 with acute or convalescent COVID-19. CDR3s include the opening cysteine and the closing phenylalanine or tryptophan. A D gene is named only where the DNA matches it firmly. Size values are once, few and many counts, or a class for expanded clones, and some rows have none.

D: NA
size: NA
J: TRBJ1-5
V: TRBV19
DNA: TGTGCCAGTAGGGACAGCAAGACGTATAGCAATCAGCCCCAGCATTTT
CDR3: CASRDSKTYSNQPQHF

D: TRBD1
size: NA
J: TRBJ2-3
V: TRBV11-2
DNA: TGTGCCAGCAGCTTAGCGATACAGGGGAGCACAGATACGCAGTATTTT
CDR3: CASSLAIQGSTDTQYF

D: NA
size: few
J: TRBJ2-2
V: TRBV7-6
DNA: TGTGCCAGCAGCCGAACAGGGAACGGGGAGCTGTTTTTT
CDR3: CASSRTGNGELFF

D: NA
size: NA
J: TRBJ1-3
V: TRBV3-1/TRBV3-2
DNA: TGTGCCAGCAGCCAAACAGATTCTGGAAACACCATATATTTT
CDR3: CASSQTDSGNTIYF

D: TRBD2
size: NA
J: TRBJ2-4
V: TRBV4-1
DNA: TGCGCCAGCAGCCAAGATTGGCTAGCGGGCGGTAACATTCAGTACTTC
CDR3: CASSQDWLAGGNIQYF

D: NA
size: NA
J: TRBJ2-3
V: TRBV7-8
DNA: TGTGCCAGCAGCAGGGACTTCACAGATACGCAGTATTTT
CDR3: CASSRDFTDTQYF

D: NA
size: NA
J: TRBJ2-3
V: TRBV6-1
DNA: TGTGCCAGCAGTGAAGTCCAGGTTAGCACAGATACGCAGTATTTT
CDR3: CASSEVQVSTDTQYF

D: NA
size: NA
J: TRBJ1-2
V: TRBV2
DNA: TGTGCCAGCAGTGAAGCTTCTTTTAAGACAGATAACTATGGCTACACCTTC
CDR3: CASSEASFKTDNYGYTF

D: NA
size: NA
J: TRBJ1-1
V: TRBV5-6
DNA: TGTGCCAGCAGCTTGGGGCCGCGGCTGAACACTGAAGCTTTCTTT
CDR3: CASSLGPRLNTEAFF

D: NA
size: NA
J: TRBJ2-2
V: TRBV4-1
DNA: TGCGCCAGCAGCCAAGATAACTATTTAGGCACCGGGGAGCTGTTTTTT
CDR3: CASSQDNYLGTGELFF

D: NA
size: NA
J: TRBJ2-7
V: TRBV5-6
DNA: TGTGCCAGCAGCACAGGAAGGGACTTTGGCTACGAGCAGTACTTC
CDR3: CASSTGRDFGYEQYF

D: TRBD1
size: NA
J: TRBJ2-5
V: TRBV2
DNA: TGTGCCAGCAGTGAAAGGACAGGGGGGGAGACCCAGTACTTC
CDR3: CASSERTGGETQYF

D: NA
size: NA
J: TRBJ2-5
V: TRBV2
DNA: TGTGCCAGCAGTGAAGCGCCCTGGGGGAGCGGGCCCCAAGAGACCCAGTACTTC
CDR3: CASSEAPWGSGPQETQYF

D: NA
size: NA
J: TRBJ2-1
V: TRBV24-1
DNA: TGTGCCACCAGTGATCAGGGTGGCGTACGGCAGTTCTTC
CDR3: CATSDQGGVRQFF

D: NA
size: NA
J: TRBJ2-6
V: TRBV19
DNA: TGTGCCAGTAGTATTTATATTTCAGGGACTGGGGCCAACGTCCTGACTTTC
CDR3: CASSIYISGTGANVLTF

D: TRBD1
size: NA
J: TRBJ2-5
V: TRBV9
DNA: TGTGCCAGCAGCGCCGGGACAGGGTTGGCAGAGACCCAGTACTTC
CDR3: CASSAGTGLAETQYF

D: TRBD1
size: NA
J: TRBJ1-5
V: TRBV28
DNA: TGTGCCACCAACTTCGGGACAGAGAGTTATAGCAATCAGCCCCAGCATTTT
CDR3: CATNFGTESYSNQPQHF

D: TRBD1
size: NA
J: TRBJ2-2
V: TRBV5-6
DNA: TGTGCCAGCAGCTGGAGGGACAGGGCCACCGGGGAGCTGTTTTTT
CDR3: CASSWRDRATGELFF

D: TRBD2
size: NA
J: TRBJ2-1
V: TRBV4-1
DNA: TGCGCCAGCAGCCAAGCCAGCGGGAGGGCCCGGGAGCAGTTCTTC
CDR3: CASSQASGRAREQFF

D: TRBD1
size: NA
J: TRBJ2-2
V: TRBV3-1/TRBV3-2
DNA: TGTGCCAGCAGCCCCGACAGGGAAGCGAACACCGGGGAGCTGTTTTTT
CDR3: CASSPDREANTGELFF

D: NA
size: NA
J: TRBJ2-1
V: TRBV5-8
DNA: TGTGCCAGCAGCTTTGGGGACTCAAGCTCCTACAATGAGCAGTTCTTC
CDR3: CASSFGDSSSYNEQFF

D: TRBD2
size: NA
J: TRBJ2-3
V: TRBV20-1
DNA: TGCAGTGCTAGTCAACTAGCGGGAGCCACAGATACGCAGTATTTT
CDR3: CSASQLAGATDTQYF

D: NA
size: NA
J: TRBJ1-3
V: TRBV6-5
DNA: TGTGCCAGCAGAGAGGACAGCAGCTCTGGAAACACCATATATTTT
CDR3: CASREDSSSGNTIYF

D: NA
size: NA
J: TRBJ1-2
V: TRBV9
DNA: TGTGCCAGCAGCGCGGGGGGGGGAACCCTTTGGGACTATGGCTACACCTTC
CDR3: CASSAGGGTLWDYGYTF

D: NA
size: NA
J: TRBJ2-7
V: TRBV2
DNA: TGTGCCAGCAGGGGCGGGACGCCCACCTACGAGCAGTACTTC
CDR3: CASRGGTPTYEQYF

D: NA
size: NA
J: TRBJ1-5
V: TRBV6-1
DNA: TGTGCCAGCAGTGAAGCCCAGGGGCCCCCTAGGACCCAGCATTTT
CDR3: CASSEAQGPPRTQHF

D: TRBD1
size: NA
J: TRBJ1-2
V: TRBV6-5
DNA: TGTGCCAGCAAAGGGACAGCATCTAACTATGGCTACACCTTC
CDR3: CASKGTASNYGYTF

D: NA
size: NA
J: TRBJ2-1
V: TRBV7-9
DNA: TGTGCCAGCAGCTTAGGACAGGCCGCGAGCTCCTACAATGAGCAGTTCTTC
CDR3: CASSLGQAASSYNEQFF

D: NA
size: NA
J: TRBJ2-7
V: TRBV27
DNA: TGTGCCAGCAGTTTAACCACCCGACCTCCCGGGACACACTACGAGCAGTACTTC
CDR3: CASSLTTRPPGTHYEQYF

D: TRBD1
size: NA
J: TRBJ1-2
V: TRBV5-1
DNA: TGCGCCAGCAGCTTGGGGGGACAGGGAAACGGCTACACCTTC
CDR3: CASSLGGQGNGYTF

D: TRBD1
size: NA
J: TRBJ1-1
V: TRBV5-5
DNA: TGTGCCAGCAGCTGGACCGGGACAGGGAACCTGATGGGTGAAGCTTTCTTT
CDR3: CASSWTGTGNLMGEAFF

D: NA
size: NA
J: TRBJ2-1
V: TRBV30
DNA: TGTGCCTGGAGTCCGCCCCCACCTAGGGGTGAGCAGTTCTTC
CDR3: CAWSPPPPRGEQFF

D: TRBD1
size: NA
J: TRBJ2-7
V: TRBV5-1
DNA: TGCGCCAGCAGCTTGACGGGACAGGCGGGGTCACAGTACTTC
CDR3: CASSLTGQAGSQYF

D: TRBD2
size: once
J: TRBJ2-7
V: TRBV10-3
DNA: TGTGCCATCAGTGAGTCCAAGGGACTAGCGGGAGGACCAGGCTACGAGCAGTACTTC
CDR3: CAISESKGLAGGPGYEQYF

D: TRBD2
size: NA
J: TRBJ2-3
V: TRBV6-6
DNA: TGTGCCAGCAGTCCCCCTAGCGGGAGGGTGTCAGATACGCAGTATTTT
CDR3: CASSPPSGRVSDTQYF

D: TRBD1
size: NA
J: TRBJ1-4
V: TRBV5-6
DNA: TGTGCCAGCAGCCTGAGGACAGGGAATAATGAAAAACTGTTTTTT
CDR3: CASSLRTGNNEKLFF

D: TRBD2
size: NA
J: TRBJ2-3
V: TRBV5-5
DNA: TGTGCCAGCAGCTTTAGCGGGGGGGCAGGCACAGATACGCAGTATTTT
CDR3: CASSFSGGAGTDTQYF

D: NA
size: NA
J: TRBJ1-6
V: TRBV5-5
DNA: TGTGCCAGCAGCTTGGACAGGGTTCATAATTCACCCCTCCACTTT
CDR3: CASSLDRVHNSPLHF

D: NA
size: NA
J: TRBJ1-5
V: TRBV2
DNA: TGTGCCAGCAGTGATTTTGGGCTTCACAATCAGCCCCAGCATTTT
CDR3: CASSDFGLHNQPQHF

D: NA
size: NA
J: TRBJ1-2
V: TRBV6-5
DNA: TGTGCCAGCAGTTACTCTCGGCAGGGGACCTATGGCTACACCTTC
CDR3: CASSYSRQGTYGYTF

D: TRBD1
size: NA
J: TRBJ2-5
V: TRBV5-5
DNA: TGTGCCAGCAGCCTGACAGGGGCCGGGGAGACCCAGTACTTC
CDR3: CASSLTGAGETQYF

D: TRBD1
size: once
J: TRBJ1-1
V: TRBV15
DNA: TGTGCCACCAGCAGGACAGGGGCCCAGAACACTGAAGCTTTCTTT
CDR3: CATSRTGAQNTEAFF

D: NA
size: NA
J: TRBJ1-2
V: TRBV3-1/TRBV3-2
DNA: TGTGCCAGCAGCCCAACTCGAGACAGCTATGGCTACACCTTC
CDR3: CASSPTRDSYGYTF

D: NA
size: NA
J: TRBJ1-2
V: TRBV7-9
DNA: TGTGCCAGCAGCCCACCGGGAGGGGACTATGGCTACACCTTC
CDR3: CASSPPGGDYGYTF

D: NA
size: NA
J: TRBJ2-5
V: TRBV5-1
DNA: TGCGCCAGCGCGAGGAGGGGCAGAGAGACCCAGTACTTC
CDR3: CASARRGRETQYF

D: NA
size: NA
J: TRBJ2-6
V: TRBV2
DNA: TGTGCCAGCAACCGGGATGGGGCCAACGTCCTGACTTTC
CDR3: CASNRDGANVLTF

D: NA
size: NA
J: TRBJ2-5
V: TRBV5-1
DNA: TGCGCCAGCAGCTTGGAGGGGGAGACCCAGTACTTC
CDR3: CASSLEGETQYF

D: NA
size: NA
J: TRBJ1-6
V: TRBV6-4
DNA: TGTGCCAGCAGACCGGCAGGAGGTGATTCACCCCTCCACTTT
CDR3: CASRPAGGDSPLHF

D: NA
size: NA
J: TRBJ2-5
V: TRBV25-1
DNA: TGTGCCAGCAGTGACAACAGCCAAGAGACCCAGTACTTC
CDR3: CASSDNSQETQYF

D: TRBD1
size: NA
J: TRBJ1-2
V: TRBV30
DNA: TGTGCCTGGAGTGATGACCCACTCGGGACAGGGATTAACTATGGCTACACCTTC
CDR3: CAWSDDPLGTGINYGYTF